Below, 23 T cell receptor beta chains from the same sample are listed, as sequenced in a study of memory CD4+ T cells and cytomegalovirus serostatus. Repertoires were generated with immunoSEQ multiplex PCR, while TCRdb's copy carries only in-frame clones and drops some. The sample holds roughly 49,000 clones, roughly 78% seen once. Single viable CD3+CD4+CD8-CD45RO+ cells were sorted as the memory CD4+ T cells. What was sequenced was memory CD4+ T cells from blood. These receptors originate from an adult in good health and CMV-seronegative.

This clone has a handful of counts. This chain links TRBV15 with TRBJ2-2; 11 bases match TRBD1. Germline-derived CDR1 and CDR2 are LNHNV and YYDKDF (reference sequence). V lost 2 bases, J lost 5 bases, and 1 base stayed unmatched. The CDR3 is 15 amino acids. Written as DNA, the CDR3 is TGTGCCACCAGCAGATGGGACAGGGGGACCGGGGAGCTGTTTTTT. Its translation: CATSRWDRGTGELFF.

The chain employs TRBV10-3 and TRBJ1-1; D unclear. Looked up from germline, CDR1 is ENHRY and CDR2 is SYGVKD. This CDR3 has 11 amino acids. V lost 3 bases and J lost 7, with 6 bases in between. The CDR3 sequence is CAISDNREAFF. CDR3 in DNA: TGTGCCATCAGTGACAACCGTGAAGCTTTCTTT.

The chain has TRBV7-6 and TRBJ1-1, with a weak D call TRBD1 (5 bases). Trimming shortened V by 5 bases and J by 0 bases, and 13 bases separated the two germline ends. The CDR3 consists of 15 residues. CDR1 and CDR2 from the germline V gene are SGHVS and FNYEAQ. The CDR3 bases are TGTGCCAGCAGCCCCCTTGGGGGGATGAACACTGAAGCTTTCTTT. Translated, it gives CASSPLGGMNTEAFF.

This chain joins TRBV5-6 and TRBJ2-2, with 10 bases aligning to TRBD2. With V trimmed by 4 bases and J by 9 bases, 9 bases remained unmatched. The germline gives CDR1 SGHDT, CDR2 YYEEEE. The CDR3 spans 15 residues. CDR3: CASSLGLAGDRELFF. The CDR3 nucleotides read TGTGCCAGCAGCCTGGGTCTAGCGGGGGACAGGGAGCTGTTTTTT. Full variable domain (rest looked up from reference TRBV5-6 and TRBJ2-2): DAGVTQSPTHLIKTRGQQVTLRCSPKSGHDTVSWYQQALGQGPQFIFQYYEEEERQRGNFPDRFSGHQFPNYSSELNVNALLLGDSALYLCASSLGLAGDRELFFGEGSRLTVL.

The gene calls are TRBV19 and TRBJ2-1; 9 nucleotides line up with TRBD1. V lost 5 bases to trimming and J lost 6 bases; unmatched junction nucleotides: 2. Per germline, CDR1 LNHDA and CDR2 SQIVND (reference sequence). The CDR3 sequence is 13 residues long. DNA of the CDR3: TGTGCCAGTAGTTGGGACAGGGCCAATGAGCAGTTCTTC. Protein: CASSWDRANEQFF.

The gene calls are TRBV15 and TRBJ2-5; TRBD1 matches at 7 bases. The CDR3 spans 15 residues. Trimming took 3 bases from V and 1 from J; bases not matched to a gene: 5. Germline CDR1 is LNHNV and CDR2 is YYDKDF (reference sequence). In DNA, the CDR3 is TGTGCCACCAGCAGGACCGGGACAGCCCAAGAGACCCAGTACTTC. Amino acid sequence: CATSRTGTAQETQYF.

This clone was seen once. The CDR3: CASRQQGSGANVLTF. The DNA of the CDR3 is TGTGCCAGCAGGCAACAGGGCTCTGGGGCCAACGTCCTGACTTTC. The chain has TRBV13 and TRBJ2-6; the D gene is possibly TRBD1 (6 bases). This CDR3 is built from 15 residues. The V gene's germline CDR1 is PRHDT and CDR2 FYEKMQ (reference sequence). The germline V and J ends were trimmed by 6 bases and 0 bases, with 9 bases remaining between them.

This clone was found a few times. The V call is TRBV6-5, the J call TRBJ1-1, with D perhaps TRBD1 (6 bases). The CDR3 runs 14 residues. Germline assignment: CDR1 MNHEY and CDR2 SVGAGI. The germline V and J ends were trimmed by 5 bases and 4 bases, with 14 bases remaining between them. CDR3 coding DNA: TGTGCCAGCAGTCCAGGGACATTTCGCACTGAAGCTTTCTTT. This encodes CASSPGTFRTEAFF.

V and J are TRBV6-1 and TRBJ2-1; D not certain. The CDR3 runs to 15 residues. The germline V gene has CDR1 MNHNS and CDR2 SASEGT. V was clipped by 1 base and J by 7 bases, with 14 bases between them. CDR3 amino acids: CASSEVYGSWNEQFF. CDR3 sequence (DNA): TGTGCCAGCAGTGAAGTATACGGCTCGTGGAATGAGCAGTTCTTC.

The chain joins TRBV9 to TRBJ2-2; no firm D call. Trimming took off 2 bases at V and 0 bases at J, with 11 bases between the two ends. CDR1 and CDR2 from the germline V gene are SGDLS and YYNGEE. The length of the CDR3 is 16 residues. The CDR3 reads CASSVSAAANTGELFF. CDR3 sequence (DNA): TGTGCCAGCAGCGTCTCGGCCGCAGCGAACACCGGGGAGCTGTTTTTT.

This sequence joins TRBV21-1 and TRBJ2-7. TRBV21-1 is noted as a pseudogene. CDR3 length: 14 residues. The CDR3 loop reads CASTQRGLFYEQYF. For the CDR3, the DNA is TGTGCCAGCACTCAGAGGGGCCTGTTTTACGAGCAGTACTTC.

The chain carries TRBV6-1 and TRBJ2-5, with a possible D match to TRBD1 (5 bases). CDR3 length equals 13 residues. The germline V and J ends were trimmed by 2 bases and 4 bases, with 8 bases remaining between them. CDR1 is MNHNS and CDR2 is SASEGT in the germline V gene. For the CDR3, the DNA is TGTGCCAGCAGTGAACAGGGCACAGAGACCCAGTACTTC. This encodes CASSEQGTETQYF.

The chain uses TRBV7-9 and TRBJ2-2; the match to TRBD1 covers 9 bases. The CDR3 contains 15 residues. Looked up from germline, CDR1 is SEHNR and CDR2 is FQNEAQ (reference sequence). V trimming: 5 bases; J trimming: 5 bases; junction bases outside the gene matches: 6. The CDR3 here is CASSIGTGSTGELFF. The CDR3 nucleotides are TGTGCCAGCAGCATCGGGACAGGGAGTACCGGGGAGCTGTTTTTT. Drawing the rest from reference TRBV7-9 and TRBJ2-2, the complete variable domain is DTGVSQNPRHKITKRGQNVTFRCDPISEHNRLYWYRQTLGQGPEFLTYFQNEAQLEKSRLLSDRFSAERPKGSFSTLEIQRTEQGDSAMYLCASSIGTGSTGELFFGEGSRLTVL.

This clone counts as medium-sized (0.01 to 0.1%). The chain carries TRBV11-1 and TRBJ2-2; 8 nucleotides line up with TRBD1. The length of the CDR3 is 18 residues. Germline loops: CDR1 SGHAT, CDR2 FQDESV (reference sequence). Trimming removed 1 base from V and 3 bases from J; junction bases left unmatched: 10. CDR3 loop: CASSLVFQLDRDTGELFF. The CDR3 bases are TGTGCCAGCAGCTTAGTTTTCCAGCTGGACAGGGACACCGGGGAGCTGTTTTTT.

The chain joins TRBV5-1 to TRBJ1-1; possibly TRBD1 for D (5 bases). The CDR3 contains 14 residues. The germline V gene encodes CDR1 SGHRS and CDR2 YFSETQ. V lost 3 bases and J lost 1, with 10 bases in between. CDR3 sequence: CASSSNTGNTEAFF. CDR3 sequence (DNA): TGCGCCAGCAGCTCCAACACAGGGAACACTGAAGCTTTCTTT.

This chain connects TRBV11-2 to TRBJ2-5, with unresolved D. CDR1 and CDR2 from the germline V gene are SGHAT and FQNNGV. V was clipped by 0 bases and J by 3 bases, with 2 bases between them. This CDR3 contains 12 residues. The CDR3 spells CASSLDKETQYF. The CDR3 DNA follows: TGTGCCAGCAGCTTAGATAAAGAGACCCAGTACTTC.

The rearrangement links TRBV19 to TRBJ2-2; 9 bases fit TRBD1. The CDR3 runs 15 residues. Germline CDR1 and CDR2: LNHDA and SQIVND (reference sequence). J was trimmed by 3 bases and V by 6 bases; bases with no gene match: 5. CDR3 region: CASRDGTGYTGELFF. Here the CDR3 DNA reads TGTGCCAGTAGGGACGGGACAGGGTACACCGGGGAGCTGTTTTTT. Combining the CDR3 with reference TRBV19 and TRBJ2-2 gives the whole variable domain DGGITQSPKYLFRKEGQNVTLSCEQNLNHDAMYWYRQDPGQGLRLIYYSQIVNDFQKGDIAEGYSVSREKKESFPLTVTSAQKNPTAFYLCASRDGTGYTGELFFGEGSRLTVL.

This sequence joins TRBV30 and TRBJ1-1; possibly TRBD1 for D (6 bases). Germline assignment: CDR1 GTSNPN and CDR2 SVGIG (reference sequence). This CDR3 has 13 amino acids. V dropped 4 bases and J dropped 0 bases, with 9 bases sitting between them. The CDR3 coding sequence is TGTGCCTGGAAACAGGGCATGAACACTGAAGCTTTCTTT. Its translation is CAWKQGMNTEAFF.

The chain uses TRBV18 and TRBJ2-7; either TRBD1 or TRBD2 may supply D (6 bases each). CDR3 length: 14 amino acids. CDR1 is KGHSH and CDR2 is LQKENI in the germline V gene. V lost 2 bases, J lost 2 bases, and 10 bases lay in between. The CDR3 nucleotides are TGTGCCAGCTCACCAGGTGGGGGGCCCTACGAGCAGTACTTC. Translating it yields CASSPGGGPYEQYF.

V usage is TRBV19 and J usage is TRBJ1-2; no definite D call. The V and J ends lost 0 bases and 2 bases respectively, with 19 bases between them. The CDR3 is 18 residues long. CDR1 is LNHDA and CDR2 is SQIVND in the germline V gene (reference sequence). CDR3 sequence: CASSIDNKQPMNNYGYTF. In DNA, the CDR3 is TGTGCCAGTAGTATAGATAATAAACAGCCAATGAACAACTATGGCTACACCTTC.

The chain employs TRBV6-1 and TRBJ2-3; 7 nucleotides agree with TRBD2. The CDR3 loop spans 14 amino acids. Germline V CDR1 and CDR2: MNHNS, SASEGT. The trim removed 8 bases at V and 6 bases at J, leaving 11 bases unmatched. The CDR3 bases are TGTGCCAGCCTGGTGGGGAGGGGCTATGATACGCAGTATTTT. Its protein product is CASLVGRGYDTQYF.

The chain combines TRBV19 with TRBJ2-2, with TRBD2 identical over 8 bases. The V segment lost 3 bases and the J segment 4 bases; nucleotides outside the gene matches: 10. This CDR3 has 17 residues. CDR1 and CDR2 (germline): LNHDA, SQIVND (reference sequence). The CDR3 sequence is CASSIGFGSGATGELFF. The CDR3 region has the DNA TGTGCCAGTAGTATCGGGTTTGGTAGCGGGGCCACCGGGGAGCTGTTTTTT. Looking up the rest from reference TRBV19 and TRBJ2-2 gives the full variable domain: DGGITQSPKYLFRKEGQNVTLSCEQNLNHDAMYWYRQDPGQGLRLIYYSQIVNDFQKGDIAEGYSVSREKKESFPLTVTSAQKNPTAFYLCASSIGFGSGATGELFFGEGSRLTVL.

The chain combines TRBV25-1 with TRBJ2-3; D perhaps matches TRBD1 (6 bases). In germline, CDR1 is MGHDK, CDR2 SYGVNS. Trimming removed 4 bases from V and 1 base from J, with 18 bases in between. This CDR3 spans 17 amino acids. CDR3 sequence reads: CASSAATGGGGTDTQYF. The CDR3, as DNA: TGTGCCAGCAGTGCCGCGACAGGCGGAGGTGGCACAGATACGCAGTATTTT.